Each of the 28 T cell receptor beta chains below was sequenced from the same sample in a study of CD8 T cells in ankylosing spondylitis. TCRdb re-derived calls from the 5' RACE reads in MiXCR, one entry per CDR3 protein. This table has some 140,000 distinct CDR3 sequences, about 7% appearing once. Sequenced input: blood, either unsorted or a sorted T cell fraction (not recorded which). The receptors were gathered from a female donor with ankylosing spondylitis or in good health (not recorded which).

This clonotype was seen repeatedly, ten times or more. The chain links TRBV5-1 to TRBJ2-2, with D possibly called TRBD1 or TRBD2 (5 bases each). The germline V gene encodes CDR1 SGHRS and CDR2 YFSETQ. Between the trimmed V and J ends, which lost 0 bases and 0 bases, there was a span of 12 bases. The CDR3 runs to 17 residues. The CDR3 loop reads CASSLGLTGPNTGELFF. Here the CDR3 DNA reads TGCGCCAGCAGCTTGGGACTAACGGGACCGAACACCGGGGAGCTGTTTTTT.

This clonotype came up many times. At one end, the junction sequence differs from germline, possibly due to a read error. The chain recombines TRBV7-2 with TRBJ2-3; 7 bases align to TRBD2. This CDR3 is 12 amino acids long. CDR1 SGHTA and CDR2 FQGNSA come from the germline V gene. The DNA for the CDR3 is TGTTCCAGCAGCAACCAAGCGGGGACGCAGTATTTT. This codes for CSSSNQAGTQYF. Drawing the rest from reference TRBV7-2 and TRBJ2-3, the complete variable domain is GAGVSQSPSNKVTEKGKDVELRCDPISGHTALYWYRQSLGQGLEFLIYFQGNSAPDKSGLPSDRFSAERTGGSVSTLTIQRTQQEDSAVYLCSSSNQAGTQYFGPGTRLTVL.

The table lists this clonotype with many counts. The V gene is TRBV28, the J gene TRBJ1-3; no reliable D call. The CDR3 is 14 amino acids. Germline V gene lookup returns CDR1 MDHEN and CDR2 SYDVKM. The ends were cut back, 5 bases at V and 2 bases at J, with 10 bases in the middle. CDR3 nucleotides: TGTGCCAGCAGTCCGGGAGTGACTGGAAACACCATATATTTT. Translation: CASSPGVTGNTIYF.

This clonotype was recorded many times. The chain links TRBV12-3 or TRBV12-4 to TRBJ2-7, with 7 bases matching TRBD1. V shed 5 bases and J 6 bases; nucleotides not matched to a gene: 4. The CDR3 contains 12 residues. The CDR3 sequence: CASSPTGFEQYF. The CDR3 nucleotides are TGTGCCAGCAGTCCGACAGGGTTCGAGCAGTACTTC.

A note on this clonotype: An end of the junction does not agree with germline; a read error may underlie this. The chain couples TRBV5-1 to TRBJ2-1, with TRBD1 matching 7 bases. The CDR3 runs 12 residues. Germline V gene lookup returns CDR1 SGHRS and CDR2 YFSETQ. The DNA of the CDR3 is TGCGCCAGCCACCAGGGGGACAATGAGCAGTTTTTC. Protein: CASHQGDNEQFF. Combining the CDR3 with reference TRBV5-1 and TRBJ2-1 gives the whole variable domain KAGVTQTPRYLIKTRGQQVTLSCSPISGHRSVSWYQQTPGQGLQFLFEYFSETQRNKGNFPGRFSGRQFSNSRSEMNVSTLELGDSALYLCASHQGDNEQFFGPGTRLTVL.

This clonotype has ten or more counts. The J gene is TRBJ1-1, the V gene TRBV27; D perhaps matches TRBD1 (5 bases). This CDR3 has 17 amino acids. Trimming removed 1 base at V and 1 base at J, with 16 bases between. Germline CDR1 reads MNHEY; CDR2 reads SMNVEV (reference sequence). The chain's CDR3 is CASSLWGPGQENTEAFF. CDR3 nucleotide sequence: TGTGCCAGCAGTTTATGGGGCCCCGGGCAGGAGAACACTGAAGCTTTCTTT.

This clonotype was seen only a few times. J is TRBJ2-1 and V is TRBV7-2; maybe TRBD2 (6 bases). V was cut by 5 bases and J by 8 bases, with 10 bases left in between. CDR1 and CDR2 (germline): SGHTA, FQGNSA. There are 12 residues in the CDR3. This CDR3 reads CASSRRGDEQFF. The CDR3 bases are TGTGCCAGCAGCCGGAGGGGAGATGAGCAGTTCTTC. The variable domain in full, completed from reference TRBV7-2 and TRBJ2-1, reads GAGVSQSPSNKVTEKGKDVELRCDPISGHTALYWYRQSLGQGLEFLIYFQGNSAPDKSGLPSDRFSAERTGGSVSTLTIQRTQQEDSAVYLCASSRRGDEQFFGPGTRLTVL.

This clonotype was observed many times. The CDR3 DNA reads TGCGCCAGCAGCCCCGGGGCCGAGAACACTGAAGCTTTCTTT. Translating it yields CASSPGAENTEAFF. The rearrangement links TRBV5-1 to TRBJ1-1, with D possibly being TRBD1 (5 bases). This CDR3 region has 14 residues. CDR1 is SGHRS, CDR2 YFSETQ, per germline. Trimming removed 4 bases from V and 1 base from J, with 11 bases in between.

This clonotype was seen at least ten times. The genes are TRBV7-2 and TRBJ2-2, with D unresolved. Trimming removed 5 bases at V and 5 bases at J, with 15 bases between. The germline gives CDR1 SGHTA, CDR2 FQGNSA. The CDR3 contains 15 residues. The CDR3 sequence is CASSALALGTGELFF. As DNA, the CDR3 is TGTGCCAGCAGCGCCCTTGCGTTGGGTACCGGGGAGCTGTTTTTT.

This clonotype was counted many times. This chain connects TRBV12-3 or TRBV12-4 to TRBJ1-3, with D perhaps matching TRBD1 (5 bases). This CDR3 contains 10 residues. Trimming stripped 10 bases from V and 7 bases from J, with 8 bases between. The CDR3 region is CATRGNTIYF. The CDR3 region has the DNA TGTGCCACCCGGGGGAACACCATATATTTT.

This clonotype was recorded many times. The V and J genes are TRBV4-2 and TRBJ2-2, with TRBD1 matching over 8 bases. V was clipped by 1 base and J by 2 bases; unmatched bases: 3. The germline gives CDR1 LGHNA, CDR2 YNFKEQ. The CDR3 has 16 amino acids. CDR3 residues: CASSQVGTGNTGELFF. In DNA, the CDR3 is TGTGCCAGCAGCCAAGTGGGGACAGGAAACACCGGGGAGCTGTTTTTT.

This clonotype was observed at least ten times. The CDR3 spells CASSLGHTSPNYGYTF. CDR3 DNA sequence: TGTGCCAGCAGCTTGGGTCACACCAGCCCTAACTATGGCTACACCTTC. The V and J genes are TRBV5-5 and TRBJ1-2; D is unclear. With 0 bases removed from V and 0 bases from J, the gap between germline ends came to 12 bases. The CDR3 extends over 16 amino acids. The V gene's germline CDR1 is SGHKS and CDR2 YYEKEE (reference sequence). Together with reference TRBV5-5 and TRBJ1-2, the CDR3 gives the full variable domain: DAGVTQSPTHLIKTRGQQVTLRCSPISGHKSVSWYQQVLGQGPQFIFQYYEKEERGRGNFPDRFSARQFPNYSSELNVNALLLGDSALYLCASSLGHTSPNYGYTFGSGTRLTVV.

This clonotype was observed at least ten times. The chain couples TRBV18 to TRBJ2-1; D is unclear. The CDR3 length is 16 residues. Trimming shortened V by 2 bases and J by 4 bases, and 15 bases separated the two germline ends. Germline assignment: CDR1 KGHSH and CDR2 LQKENI. For the CDR3, the DNA is TGTGCCAGCTCACCATTGTCGGTCGCAGGATACAATGAGCAGTTCTTC. Protein product: CASSPLSVAGYNEQFF.

This clonotype was seen at least ten times. The CDR3: CASSFRPQDNYGYTF. The CDR3 nucleotides read TGCGCCAGCAGCTTTAGACCGCAAGATAACTATGGCTACACCTTC. The rearrangement links TRBV5-1 to TRBJ1-2; D not resolved. This CDR3 contains 15 residues. Germline lookup yields CDR1 SGHRS and CDR2 YFSETQ. The V and J ends lost 2 bases and 1 base respectively, with 12 bases between them.

This clonotype was counted only a few times. The V call is TRBV4-2, the J call TRBJ2-4; a weak D match, TRBD2 (5 bases). CDR3 length: 13 residues. Germline V lookup: CDR1 LGHNA, CDR2 YNFKEQ. V was pared by 4 bases and J by 15 bases, with 19 bases between. The CDR3 region has the DNA TGTGCCAGCAGCCCCGGGCTTTCCGGGGTTGGGTACTTC. Encoded protein: CASSPGLSGVGYF.

This clonotype was seen repeatedly, ten times or more. The chain carries TRBV20-1 and TRBJ1-1; 9 nucleotides align to TRBD1. V dropped 4 bases and J dropped 1; count of bases not matched to a gene: 10. Germline assignment: CDR1 DFQATT and CDR2 SNEGSKA (reference sequence). This CDR3 has 16 amino acids. CDR3 DNA sequence: TGCAGTGCTAAGGCCCCGGGACAGGGATGGAACACTGAAGCTTTCTTT. Translating it yields CSAKAPGQGWNTEAFF.

This clonotype was picked up many times. The rearrangement joins TRBV5-1 to TRBJ1-2; 9 positions match TRBD1. The CDR3 totals 14 residues. The J segment lost 8 bases and the V segment lost 4 bases, leaving 9 bases of the junction unmatched. The V gene's germline CDR1 is SGHRS and CDR2 YFSETQ. As DNA, the CDR3 is TGCGCCAGCAGCCCACGACAGGGGGTCTTGGGCTACACCTTC. It is translated as CASSPRQGVLGYTF.

Ten or more counts support this clonotype. The chain carries TRBV3-1 and TRBJ2-3; 12 positions agree with TRBD2. The CDR3 consists of 16 residues. Germline values: CDR1 LGHDT, CDR2 YNNKEL (reference sequence). After removal of 4 bases from V and 2 bases from J, the junction contained 4 bases not matched to a gene. The CDR3 nucleotides are TGTGCCAGCAGCCGACTAGCGGGGGTCTCCACAGATACGCAGTATTTT. Its protein is CASSRLAGVSTDTQYF.

This sequence joins TRBV6-1 and TRBJ1-1; D is undetermined. This CDR3 is 15 amino acids long. Trimming removed 5 bases from V and 5 bases from J, with 18 bases in between. Germline CDR1 is MNHNS and CDR2 is SASEGT. In DNA form, the CDR3 reads TGTGCCAGCAGTCCATCCCTCACGGGGTTTACTGAAGCTTTCTTT. Amino acid sequence: CASSPSLTGFTEAFF.

This clonotype was observed at least ten times. V usage is TRBV9 and J usage is TRBJ2-3; D is perhaps TRBD2 (5 bases). Trimming pared 10 bases from V and 2 bases from J, leaving 23 bases between. CDR3 size: 16 residues. Germline-derived CDR1 and CDR2 are SGDLS and YYNGEE. The CDR3 reads CALNGLLVGITDTQYF. DNA of the CDR3: TGTGCCTTAAACGGTTTACTAGTCGGAATCACAGATACGCAGTATTTT.

This clonotype was counted at least ten times. This sequence joins TRBV12-3 or TRBV12-4 and TRBJ1-2; D uncertain. The length of the CDR3 is 12 residues. Trimming shortened V by 6 bases and J by 1 base, and 6 bases separated the two germline ends. The CDR3 sequence: CASSRDNYGYTF. Written as DNA, the CDR3 is TGTGCCAGCAGCCGAGATAACTATGGCTACACCTTC.

This clonotype was seen ten or more times. The chain is built from TRBV6-1 and TRBJ2-5; TRBD2 is a possible D gene (6 bases). The CDR3 covers 15 residues. CDR1 MNHNS and CDR2 SASEGT come from the germline V gene. V was clipped by 3 bases and J by 4 bases, with 15 bases between them. CDR3: CASSEGRGAGETQYF. DNA of the CDR3: TGTGCCAGCAGTGAGGGGCGGGGTGCCGGAGAGACCCAGTACTTC.

In the case of this clonotype: A much larger clone lies one base from this, so it may be a read error. The chain couples TRBV5-5 to TRBJ2-1; 8 bases are a match to TRBD1. Germline-derived CDR1 and CDR2 are SGHKS and YYEKEE (reference sequence). V shed 6 bases and J 4 bases; nucleotides not matched to a gene: 6. The CDR3 consists of 14 residues. The CDR3 sequence is CASKSRQGYNEQFF. The CDR3 nucleotides read TGTGCCAGCAAGTCTAGACAGGGGTACAATGAGCAGTTCTTC. Full variable domain (remainder filled in from reference TRBV5-5 and TRBJ2-1): DAGVTQSPTHLIKTRGQQVTLRCSPISGHKSVSWYQQVLGQGPQFIFQYYEKEERGRGNFPDRFSARQFPNYSSELNVNALLLGDSALYLCASKSRQGYNEQFFGPGTRLTVL.

This clonotype was counted many times. The rearrangement joins TRBV5-1 to TRBJ2-5; no definite D call. Trimming removed 5 bases from V and 5 bases from J, with 10 bases in between. The CDR3 is made up of 12 amino acids. Germline V lookup: CDR1 SGHRS, CDR2 YFSETQ. The CDR3 reads CASRYSSETQYF. The CDR3 DNA is TGCGCCAGCAGGTACAGCTCGGAGACCCAGTACTTC.

There are many counts of this clonotype. This chain joins TRBV4-2 and TRBJ2-2; D is possibly TRBD1 or TRBD2 (5 bases each). This CDR3 spans 14 amino acids. Between the trimmed V and J ends, which lost 8 bases and 3 bases, there was a span of 13 bases. The germline gives CDR1 LGHNA, CDR2 YNFKEQ. The CDR3 bases are TGTGCCAGCGAGGGCAGGGCTGACACCGGGGAGCTGTTTTTT. Translation gives CASEGRADTGELFF.

This clonotype was found many times. The chain links TRBV20-1 to TRBJ1-2; 12 nucleotides agree with TRBD1. Trimming took 6 bases from V and 7 from J; bases not matched to a gene: 6. The CDR3 totals 13 residues. Germline-derived CDR1 and CDR2 are DFQATT and SNEGSKA (reference sequence). In DNA, the CDR3 is TGCAGTGCCAGGGACAGGGGGCAAGGTGGCTACACCTTC. Translating it yields CSARDRGQGGYTF.

This clonotype was observed many times. The chain couples TRBV20-1 to TRBJ1-6; TRBD1 might be the D (5 bases). V lost 0 bases, J lost 5 bases, and 14 bases lay in between. This CDR3 contains 16 residues. Germline V lookup: CDR1 DFQATT, CDR2 SNEGSKA (reference sequence). The DNA of the CDR3 is TGCAGTGCTAGAGATAAGGAGCAGGGTAATAATTCACCCCTCCACTTT. Residues: CSARDKEQGNNSPLHF.

The chain joins TRBV20-1 to TRBJ1-5; D uncertain. The CDR3 contains 18 residues. The germline V gene encodes CDR1 DFQATT and CDR2 SNEGSKA (reference sequence). V was clipped by 0 bases and J by 0 bases, with 18 bases between them. CDR3 residues: CSARDIRTSDLSNQPQHF. The DNA of the CDR3 is TGCAGTGCTAGAGATATACGAACATCTGACCTTAGCAATCAGCCCCAGCATTTT.